This T cell receptor beta chain was documented in a study of blood T cell repertoires in COVID-19. Study-level information: Material from acute and convalescent COVID-19 was sourced from the United States, Italy and Spain. PBMCs, B-cell-depleted T cells, or T cells were the source of the cDNA or gDNA that made up the material.

Authors' processing steps: The assay estimated nucleated cells by amplifying reference gene primers. Profiled with immunoSEQ multiplex PCR; TCRdb holds only in-frame clones, not every one. The DNA gave D and trimming, while V, J and clone size come from that table. The sample lists about 100,000 clones; about 77% were seen once. V lost 4 bases to trimming and J lost 3 bases; unmatched junction nucleotides: 7. The CDR3 extends over 16 amino acids. The germline V gene encodes CDR1 SGHRS and CDR2 YFSETQ. The receptor's source is a man aged 70 or older with active or convalescent COVID-19. The J gene is TRBJ2-2, the V gene TRBV5-1; 9 positions match TRBD1. The sequenced material came from peripheral blood. The CDR3 loop is CASSPGQGRYTGELFF. The CDR3 region has the DNA TGCGCCAGCAGCCCTGGACAGGGGCGATACACCGGGGAGCTGTTTTTT.